The 16 T cell receptor beta chains below were found in one sample sequenced in a study of monozygotic twins with inflammatory bowel disease. TCRdb re-called the 5' RACE reads and catalogs CDR3 proteins one per entry, DNA excluded. Here the sample table reports fewer than 450,000 distinct CDR3 sequences. Sequencing was performed on blood. These receptors were collected from a human donor with ulcerative colitis or Crohn's disease, or a healthy co-twin of an affected twin (not recorded which).

The CDR3 region is CSVYSGTSYQTQEYEQYF. The rearrangement uses TRBV29-1 and TRBJ2-7; TCRdb's D gene call, TRBD1, goes unchecked for lack of DNA. The CDR3 runs to 18 residues. Germline values: CDR1 SQVTM, CDR2 ANQGSEA.

The chain is built from TRBV5-1 and TRBJ1-1. Germline assignment: CDR1 SGHRS and CDR2 YFSETQ. This CDR3 is built from 14 residues. CDR3 region: CASSREPANTEAFF.

J is TRBJ1-2 and V is TRBV5-4. Germline V gene lookup returns CDR1 SGHNT and CDR2 YYREEE (reference sequence). The CDR3 extends over 14 amino acids. CDR3 protein: CASSLDGSNYGYTF. The full variable domain, in which reference TRBV5-4 and TRBJ1-2 provide the parts outside the CDR3, is ETGVTQSPTHLIKTRGQQVTLRCSSQSGHNTVSWYQQALGQGPQFIFQYYREEENGRGNFPPRFSGLQFPNYSSELNVNALELDDSALYLCASSLDGSNYGYTFGSGTRLTVV.

The genes are TRBV12-3 or TRBV12-4 and TRBJ2-7; TCRdb designates TRBD1, a call that cannot be tested without DNA. This CDR3 is built from 16 residues. CDR3 protein: CASSIDRDRVAYEQYF.

This chain links TRBV7-2 with TRBJ1-1; there is no DNA to check the TCRdb D call of TRBD1. The CDR3 sequence is 14 residues long. In germline, CDR1 is SGHTA, CDR2 FQGNSA. Here the CDR3 reads CASSFRTGGTEAFF. The whole variable domain, remainder taken from reference TRBV7-2 and TRBJ1-1, is GAGVSQSPSNKVTEKGKDVELRCDPISGHTALYWYRQSLGQGLEFLIYFQGNSAPDKSGLPSDRFSAERTGGSVSTLTIQRTQQEDSAVYLCASSFRTGGTEAFFGQGTRLTVV.

The chain uses TRBV27 and TRBJ2-3; lacking DNA, the TRBD2 call made by TCRdb goes unchecked. CDR3 size: 20 residues. CDR1 and CDR2 from the germline V gene are MNHEY and SMNVEV (reference sequence). The CDR3 sequence: CASSLEGGPHHWGYTDTQYF.

V and J are TRBV5-1 and TRBJ2-3; TCRdb designates TRBD2, a call that cannot be tested without DNA. The CDR3 runs 16 residues. The germline V gene encodes CDR1 SGHRS and CDR2 YFSETQ. The CDR3 region is CASRTLTSGGEDTQYF.

The chain carries TRBV7-9 and TRBJ2-1. Germline V lookup: CDR1 SEHNR, CDR2 FQNEAQ (reference sequence). The CDR3 length is 12 residues. CDR3 sequence reads: CASSISGYEQFF.

The chain recombines TRBV14 with TRBJ1-2. This CDR3 region has 13 residues. Germline V gives CDR1 SGHDN, CDR2 FVKESK. CDR3 residues: CASSQDTVYGYTF.

This chain uses TRBV9 with TRBJ2-3. The CDR3 has 12 residues. The V gene's germline CDR1 is SGDLS and CDR2 YYNGEE. The CDR3 sequence: CASSVALDTQYF.

The chain combines TRBV6-2 or TRBV6-3 with TRBJ2-5; absent DNA, TCRdb's TRBD1 call cannot be checked. The germline CDR1 and CDR2 sequences are MNHEY and SVGEGT. This CDR3 is 14 amino acids long. CDR3 residues: CASSRDTRQETQYF.

The J gene is TRBJ1-2, the V gene TRBV15; the TCRdb D gene call, TRBD1, has no DNA to confirm it. Germline CDR1 and CDR2: LNHNV and YYDKDF (reference sequence). The CDR3 is 14 amino acids. CDR3 sequence reads: CATSRERQVFGYTF. Drawing the rest from reference TRBV15 and TRBJ1-2, the complete variable domain is DAMVIQNPRYQVTQFGKPVTLSCSQTLNHNVMYWYQQKSSQAPKLLFHYYDKDFNNEADTPDNFQSRRPNTSFCFLDIRSPGLGDTAMYLCATSRERQVFGYTFGSGTRLTVV.

The chain has TRBV20-1 and TRBJ2-2; without DNA, the TCRdb call of TRBD1 cannot be checked. The CDR3 runs to 13 residues. Per germline, CDR1 DFQATT and CDR2 SNEGSKA (reference sequence). The CDR3 region is CSASRGLGGELFF.

This chain uses TRBV9 with TRBJ1-3; no DNA is available, so the TRBD1 call from TCRdb remains unchecked. Germline CDR1 reads SGDLS; CDR2 reads YYNGEE. The CDR3 has 15 residues. CDR3 amino acids: CASSVGQGKGNTIYF.

This chain uses TRBV12-3 or TRBV12-4 with TRBJ2-7; TCRdb's D call of TRBD2 is untestable without DNA. This CDR3 has 15 amino acids. The CDR3 spells CASSLGLPFTYEQYF.

The chain recombines TRBV20-1 with TRBJ1-2; the D gene TCRdb calls, TRBD1, cannot be checked with no DNA. This CDR3 spans 15 amino acids. The germline gives CDR1 DFQATT, CDR2 SNEGSKA (reference sequence). The CDR3 region is CSARVSDSTSYGYTF.